The 21 T cell receptor beta chains below come from one sample, sequenced in a study of OX40 agonist ivuxolimab in advanced cancers. Repertoires were generated with immunoSEQ multiplex PCR, while TCRdb's copy carries only in-frame clones and drops some. The sample consists of about 130,000 clones, about nine tenths of them appearing once. The source material was CD4+ or CD8+ T cells sorted from blood, sampled in a trial of the OX40 agonist ivuxolimab. These receptors were obtained from an adult with an advanced solid tumor such as melanoma, head and neck, liver or kidney cancer.

This clone turned up a few times. Other DNA sequences from this sample encode an identical CDR3 as well. The chain joins TRBV5-1 to TRBJ2-1; the match to TRBD2 covers 7 bases. V lost 0 bases, J lost 4 bases, and 7 bases stayed unmatched. The CDR3 is made up of 16 amino acids. Germline CDR1 reads SGHRS; CDR2 reads YFSETQ. CDR3 DNA sequence: TGCGCCAGCAGCTTGGAGTCTAGCGGTGAATACAATGAGCAGTTCTTC. It specifies CASSLESSGEYNEQFF.

CDR3 residues: CATRGQGSDEQYF. DNA for the CDR3: TGTGCCACCCGGGGGCAGGGGTCGGACGAGCAGTACTTC. V usage is TRBV2 and J usage is TRBJ2-7; D is possibly TRBD1 or TRBD2 (6 bases each). Deletions cut 10 bases from V and 5 bases from J, with 18 bases between. The CDR3 is 13 residues long. Per germline, CDR1 SNHLY and CDR2 FYNNEI.

The sample holds one count of this clone. This rearrangement joins TRBV27 to TRBJ2-5; D gene unclear. V dropped 5 bases and J dropped 2 bases, with 6 bases sitting between them. The germline CDR1 and CDR2 sequences are MNHEY and SMNVEV (reference sequence). The CDR3 extends over 12 amino acids. The CDR3 DNA reads TGTGCCAGCAGTGACCCTCAAGAGACCCAGTACTTC. Its translation is CASSDPQETQYF.

The CDR3 here is CASAGGVFVETQYF. For the CDR3, the DNA is TGTGCTAGTGCCGGGGGGGTTTTCGTTGAGACCCAGTACTTC. The chain combines TRBV12-5 with TRBJ2-5; 8 bases align to TRBD2. The J segment lost 5 bases and the V segment lost 7 bases, leaving 9 bases of the junction unmatched. Per germline, CDR1 LGHNT and CDR2 FRNRAP. The CDR3 contains 14 residues.

The V and J genes are TRBV6-1 and TRBJ1-2; D gene ambiguous. The V end was cut by 10 bases, the J end by 7 bases, with 19 bases between. Germline V lookup: CDR1 MNHNS, CDR2 SASEGT. The CDR3 extends over 13 amino acids. CDR3 loop: CATLIAGVRGYTF. In nucleotides, the CDR3 is TGTGCCACCCTGATAGCCGGGGTACGTGGCTACACCTTC.

The chain is built from TRBV28 and TRBJ1-2; the match to TRBD1 covers 11 bases. Trimming at V came to 6 bases and at J to 2 bases, leaving 11 bases not matched to a gene. The germline V gene encodes CDR1 MDHEN and CDR2 SYDVKM. This CDR3 contains 17 residues. CDR3 sequence: CASSQHPGTGGNYGYTF. Here the CDR3 DNA reads TGTGCCAGCAGCCAACATCCCGGGACAGGGGGGAACTATGGCTACACCTTC.

J is TRBJ2-5 and V is TRBV28; 9 nucleotides match TRBD2. The J call may be in error: the DNA end matches TRBJ2-7 better. This CDR3 spans 15 amino acids. CDR1 is MDHEN and CDR2 is SYDVKM in the germline V gene. The CDR3 spells CASSPLTSGVDEQYF. For the CDR3, the DNA is TGTGCCAGCAGTCCACTGACTAGCGGCGTGGACGAGCAGTACTTC.

The rearrangement joins TRBV14 to TRBJ2-7; unclear D gene. Germline V CDR1 and CDR2: SGHDN, FVKESK. The germline V and J ends were trimmed by 1 base and 3 bases, with 4 bases remaining between them. There are 12 residues in the CDR3. CDR3 loop: CASSQVGYEQYF. The CDR3 nucleotides read TGTGCCAGCAGCCAAGTGGGCTACGAGCAGTACTTC. Drawing the rest from reference TRBV14 and TRBJ2-7, the complete variable domain is EAGVTQFPSHSVIEKGQTVTLRCDPISGHDNLYWYRRVMGKEIKFLLHFVKESKQDESGMPNNRFLAERTGGTYSTLKVQPAELEDSGVYFCASSQVGYEQYFGPGTRLTVT.

Of note for this clone: Different DNA sequences within this sample yield the same CDR3. The V call is TRBV18, the J call TRBJ1-5; TRBD1 matches at 7 bases. V was pared by 3 bases and J by 4 bases, with 3 bases of the junction left unmatched. Germline values: CDR1 KGHSH, CDR2 LQKENI. CDR3 length: 14 residues. DNA of the CDR3: TGTGCCAGCTCACCCGGGACAGAAAATCAGCCCCAGCATTTT. Amino acid sequence: CASSPGTENQPQHF.

This chain connects TRBV28 to TRBJ1-5, with D possibly being TRBD1 (5 bases). The V gene lost 4 bases and the J gene lost 4 bases, with 17 bases spanning the gap. The CDR3 covers 16 residues. Germline assignment: CDR1 MDHEN and CDR2 SYDVKM. CDR3 residues: CASSSPQGRGNQPQHF. CDR3 coding DNA: TGTGCCAGCAGTTCGCCCCAGGGAAGGGGAAATCAGCCCCAGCATTTT. The full variable domain, its missing parts supplied by reference TRBV28 and TRBJ1-5, is DVKVTQSSRYLVKRTGEKVFLECVQDMDHENMFWYRQDPGLGLRLIYFSYDVKMKEKGDIPEGYSVSREKKERFSLILESASTNQTSMYLCASSSPQGRGNQPQHFGDGTRLSIL.

The chain links TRBV23-1 to TRBJ1-1; D is perhaps TRBD1 (5 bases). TRBV23-1 is an ORF, and what it does is uncertain. The germline V and J ends were trimmed by 4 bases and 5 bases, with 17 bases remaining between them. The CDR3 length is 15 residues. The CDR3 DNA reads TGCGCCAGCAGTCGAGGACCCCCGGGGGTAACTGAAGCTTTCTTT. Amino acid sequence: CASSRGPPGVTEAFF.

V usage is TRBV14 and J usage is TRBJ2-7; 9 bases align to TRBD2. The CDR3 covers 14 residues. Germline CDR1 and CDR2: SGHDN and FVKESK. V dropped 2 bases and J dropped 2; count of bases not matched to a gene: 1. Here the CDR3 DNA reads TGTGCCAGCAGCCAACTAGCGGGGCCCTACGAGCAGTACTTC. Protein product: CASSQLAGPYEQYF.

This rearrangement joins TRBV5-3 to TRBJ2-2, with a weak D call TRBD1 (7 bases). TRBV5-3 is identified as an open reading frame with a role that is uncertain. The CDR3 runs 15 residues. Trimming removed 0 bases at V and 4 bases at J, with 10 bases between. The DNA for the CDR3 is TGTGCCAGAAGCTTGGTTCAGGGGGGCACCGGGGAGCTGTTTTTT. It is translated as CARSLVQGGTGELFF.

This chain uses TRBV7-2 with TRBJ2-3; 8 bases match TRBD2. The CDR3 loop spans 15 amino acids. V gave up 1 base and J gave up 6 bases; unmatched junction bases: 6. Per germline, CDR1 SGHTA and CDR2 FQGNSA. The CDR3 nucleotides read TGTGCCAGCAGCTTAGTCGGGAGGGCCGTCGATACGCAGTATTTT. Protein product: CASSLVGRAVDTQYF.

The chain links TRBV4-1 to TRBJ1-6, with a possible D match to TRBD1 (5 bases). This CDR3 is built from 13 residues. Germline V gene data show CDR1 as MGHRA and CDR2 as YSYEKL. The ends were cut back, 0 bases at V and 9 bases at J, with 6 bases in the middle. The DNA for the CDR3 is TGCGCCAGCAGCCAAGATCAGGGTTCACCCCTCCACTTT. This gives the protein CASSQDQGSPLHF.

The V call is TRBV18, the J call TRBJ2-3, with 10 nucleotides matching TRBD2. Germline CDR1 is KGHSH and CDR2 is LQKENI. V shed 4 bases and J 0 bases; nucleotides not matched to a gene: 7. The CDR3 is 17 residues long. CDR3 region: CASSHAAGGVSTDTQYF. As DNA, the CDR3 is TGTGCCAGCTCACACGCAGCGGGAGGGGTTAGCACAGATACGCAGTATTTT.

V is TRBV7-2 and J is TRBJ2-3, with D perhaps assigned TRBD1 or TRBD2 (7 bases each). V was cut by 1 base and J by 4 bases, with 12 bases left in between. The CDR3 has 15 amino acids. The germline CDR1 and CDR2 sequences are SGHTA and FQGNSA. The CDR3 DNA reads as TGTGCCAGCAGCTTAGGGGGAGGGGGCCCAGATACGCAGTATTTT. Its protein is CASSLGGGGPDTQYF.

This chain connects TRBV7-2 to TRBJ1-1, with D perhaps TRBD1 (5 bases). There are 15 residues in the CDR3. CDR1 SGHTA and CDR2 FQGNSA come from the germline V gene. Trimming stripped 1 base from V and 6 bases from J, with 15 bases between. CDR3 region: CASSLVGVTVPEAFF. DNA for the CDR3: TGTGCCAGCAGCTTAGTAGGGGTGACTGTCCCTGAAGCTTTCTTT.

The rearrangement uses TRBV5-1 and TRBJ2-1; 9 bases agree with TRBD2. V shed 7 bases, J shed 7 bases, and the junction held 9 bases outside the gene matches. In germline, CDR1 is SGHRS, CDR2 YFSETQ. CDR3 length equals 14 residues. Written as DNA, the CDR3 is TGCGCCAGCTTTGAAGGGCTAGCGGGAAATGAGCAGTTCTTC. As protein: CASFEGLAGNEQFF.

This chain uses TRBV10-3 with TRBJ1-1; D is unclear. V lost 4 bases and J 8 bases, leaving 20 bases between the germline ends. CDR3 size: 15 residues. Germline CDR1 reads ENHRY; CDR2 reads SYGVKD. The CDR3 spells CAISVYTGVKVEAFF. The DNA for the CDR3 is TGTGCCATCAGTGTCTATACTGGAGTAAAAGTAGAAGCTTTCTTT.

The CDR3 loop reads CASSVVGRGVGGELFF. CDR3 DNA sequence: TGTGCCAGCAGCGTAGTGGGCAGGGGAGTAGGCGGGGAGCTGTTTTTT. The chain carries TRBV9 and TRBJ2-2; D may be TRBD1 (6 bases). With 0 bases removed from V and 7 bases from J, the gap between germline ends came to 16 bases. Germline-derived CDR1 and CDR2 are SGDLS and YYNGEE. The CDR3 is 16 amino acids.